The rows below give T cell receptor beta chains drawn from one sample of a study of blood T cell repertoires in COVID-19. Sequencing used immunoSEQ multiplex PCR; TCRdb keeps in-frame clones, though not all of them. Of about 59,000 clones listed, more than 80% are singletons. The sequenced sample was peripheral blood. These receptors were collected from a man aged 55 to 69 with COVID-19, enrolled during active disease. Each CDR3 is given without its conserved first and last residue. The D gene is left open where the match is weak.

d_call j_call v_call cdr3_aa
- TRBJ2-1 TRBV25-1 ASSEFRGYNEQF
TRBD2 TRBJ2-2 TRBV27 ASSWSGGGTGELF
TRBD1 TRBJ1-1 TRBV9 ASSVGQGANTEAF
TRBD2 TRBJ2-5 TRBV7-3 ASSFQAGVQETQY
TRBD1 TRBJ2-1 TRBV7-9 ASSLVGTGANNEQF
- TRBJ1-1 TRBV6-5 ASSYSKSGARAF
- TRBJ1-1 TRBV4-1 ASSQGGLNTEAF
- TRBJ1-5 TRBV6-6 ASSYDSSNQPQH
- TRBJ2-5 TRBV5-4 ASSPQGTGPQETQY
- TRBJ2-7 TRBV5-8 ASSLAGASYEQY
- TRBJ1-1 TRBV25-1 ASSGVNTEAF
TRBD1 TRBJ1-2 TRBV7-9 ASRRDRGLEGYT
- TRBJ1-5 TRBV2 ASSISSGASNQPQH
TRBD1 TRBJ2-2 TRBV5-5 ASSLEVGTGFLAGELF
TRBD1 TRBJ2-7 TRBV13 ASSTPTGQGGYEQY
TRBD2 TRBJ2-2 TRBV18 ASSPLAGGELF
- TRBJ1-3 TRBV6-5 ASSFGNTIY
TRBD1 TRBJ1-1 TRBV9 ASSARGQGVGDTEAF
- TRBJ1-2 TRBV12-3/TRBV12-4 AIKTLGNYGYT
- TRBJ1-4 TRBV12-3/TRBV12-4 ASGRLGEKLF
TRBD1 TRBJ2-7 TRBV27 ASSLRDRGIYEQY
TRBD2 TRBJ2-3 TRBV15 ATSRYSGTSRTDTQY
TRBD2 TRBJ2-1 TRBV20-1 SASGFSGKWSYNEQF
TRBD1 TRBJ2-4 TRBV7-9 ASSSRDRAKNIQY
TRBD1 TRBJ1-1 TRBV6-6 ASSRRPDRGPPGAPNTEAF
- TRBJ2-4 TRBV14 ASSQARGLQNIQY
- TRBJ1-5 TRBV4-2 ASANRYSNQPQH
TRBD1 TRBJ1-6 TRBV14 ASSQDPRVAGGSSNSPLH
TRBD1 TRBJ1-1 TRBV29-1 SGGTGGEYTEAF
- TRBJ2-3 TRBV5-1 ASSLGQGHGDTQY
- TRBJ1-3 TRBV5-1 ASSLGGTGSGDTIY
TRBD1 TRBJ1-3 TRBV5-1 ASTSGTGGNTIY
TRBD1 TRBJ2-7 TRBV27 ASSFGTGSEQY
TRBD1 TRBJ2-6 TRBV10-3 AVGTGEVGPGANVLT
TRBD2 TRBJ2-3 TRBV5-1 ASSLDSPFGTSLTDTQY
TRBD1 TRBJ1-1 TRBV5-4 ASGRTGGTEAF
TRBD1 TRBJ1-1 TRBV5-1 ASSSQGAGMNTEAF
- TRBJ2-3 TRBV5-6 ASSLGSTDTQY
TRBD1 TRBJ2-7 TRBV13 ASSPRQGPSYEQY
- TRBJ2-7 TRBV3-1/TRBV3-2 ASSQEGRAEQY
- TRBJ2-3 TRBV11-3 ASSLRDTQY
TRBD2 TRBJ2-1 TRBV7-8 ASSFGAAGAPQEQF
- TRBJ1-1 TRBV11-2 ASSLLGGPAF